The clone carrying this T cell receptor beta chain was counted only a few times. CDR1 is LGHNA, CDR2 YNFKEQ, per germline. The ends were cut back, 0 bases at V and 0 bases at J, with 7 bases in the middle. The CDR3 covers 15 residues. Hyperthyroidism was newly diagnosed in patients aged 18 to 65 (duration under 2 months). Any symptoms of ophthalmopathy came after the first hyperthyroidism diagnosis, from which the blood sample dates. Under 12 ml fresh peripheral blood yielded the PBMCs. These data belong to a study of T cells in Graves' hyperthyroidism and ophthalmopathy. Researchers took RNA transcripts and amplified the TCR beta CDR3 regions from them. RT-PCR in the first round (using the HTBI primer set) targeted the TCR CDR3. TCRdb independently ran MiXCR on the multiplex PCR reads; one entry per CDR3 protein. This table holds about 290,000 distinct CDR3 sequences, 13% found once.

The sample was blood. The J gene is TRBJ2-3, the V gene TRBV4-2; D might be TRBD2 (5 bases). This sequence was found in a woman aged 25 to 39 with Graves' hyperthyroidism that later progressed to Graves' ophthalmopathy. CDR3 sequence (DNA): TGTGCCAGCAGCCAAGACGGACTGAGCACAGATACGCAGTATTTT. It is translated as CASSQDGLSTDTQYF.